The 30 T cell receptor beta chains below all came from one sample that was sequenced in a study of T cells in Graves' hyperthyroidism and ophthalmopathy. TCR beta CDR3 region amplification was performed from RNA transcripts. First-round RT-PCR targeting the TCR CDR3 was performed with the HTBI primer set. One entry per CDR3 protein, called by TCRdb with MiXCR from the multiplex PCR reads. The sample contains around 520,000 distinct CDR3 sequences, roughly 15% of which appear only once. Material: blood. The receptors originated from a woman in her forties with Graves' hyperthyroidism.

This clonotype was counted many times. The chain recombines TRBV7-2 with TRBJ2-1, with 9 bases that match TRBD2. CDR1 is SGHTA and CDR2 is FQGNSA in the germline V gene. The CDR3 is 15 amino acids. J lost 3 bases, V lost 5 bases, and 5 bases had no gene match. CDR3 region: CASSPIAGDYNEQFF. The CDR3 DNA follows: TGTGCCAGCAGCCCTATAGCGGGGGACTACAATGAGCAGTTCTTC.

The sample holds a few counts of this clonotype. This chain connects TRBV20-1 to TRBJ2-2, with TRBD2 matching over 8 bases. This CDR3 spans 16 amino acids. The trim removed 1 base at V and 2 bases at J, leaving 6 bases unmatched. The V gene's germline CDR1 is DFQATT and CDR2 SNEGSKA (reference sequence). The CDR3 loop reads CSARAIAGKNTGELFF. CDR3 in DNA: TGCAGTGCTAGAGCCATAGCGGGAAAAAACACCGGGGAGCTGTTTTTT.

This clonotype came up many times. The chain recombines TRBV7-9 with TRBJ2-4; 7 positions agree with TRBD1. The V and J ends lost 6 bases and 12 bases, in that order; junction bases with no gene match: 8. The CDR3 contains 12 residues. Germline CDR1 and CDR2: SEHNR and FQNEAQ (reference sequence). In DNA form, the CDR3 reads TGTGCCAGCAGTCGGGACAGCCTTTCTCAGTACTTC. This sequence encodes CASSRDSLSQYF.

V gene TRBV20-1 combines with J gene TRBJ2-7; 7 nucleotides match TRBD1. The CDR3 is made up of 13 amino acids. V lost 1 base to trimming and J lost 7 bases; unmatched junction nucleotides: 7. Germline assignment: CDR1 DFQATT and CDR2 SNEGSKA (reference sequence). The CDR3 DNA follows: TGCAGTGCTAGAGGGCTAACAGGGGATGAGCAGTACTTC. This codes for CSARGLTGDEQYF.

This clonotype occurred many times. The chain combines TRBV5-1 with TRBJ2-1; 9 bases match TRBD2. The germline CDR1 and CDR2 sequences are SGHRS and YFSETQ. V shed 2 bases, J shed 9 bases, and the junction held 9 bases outside the gene matches. The CDR3 has 15 residues. CDR3 in DNA: TGCGCCAGCAGCTTCTTTAGCGGGAGTGAGGTTGAGCAGTTCTTC. This sequence encodes CASSFFSGSEVEQFF.

The table lists this clonotype with many counts. The V call is TRBV11-2, the J call TRBJ2-2; a possible D gene is TRBD2 (6 bases). The CDR3 has 16 amino acids. Trimming stripped 0 bases from V and 0 bases from J, with 8 bases between. Germline-derived CDR1 and CDR2 are SGHAT and FQNNGV. CDR3: CASSLDPGANTGELFF. CDR3 coding DNA: TGTGCCAGCAGCTTAGATCCGGGAGCGAACACCGGGGAGCTGTTTTTT. The whole variable domain, filled in from reference TRBV11-2 and TRBJ2-2, reads EAGVAQSPRYKIIEKRQSVAFWCNPISGHATLYWYQQILGQGPKLLIQFQNNGVVDDSQLPKDRFSAERLKGVDSTLKIQPAKLEDSAVYLCASSLDPGANTGELFFGEGSRLTVL.

Ten or more counts support this clonotype. The chain has TRBV28 and TRBJ2-1; 8 bases align to TRBD2. V was pared by 5 bases and J by 14 bases, with 14 bases of the junction left unmatched. The length of the CDR3 is 14 residues. Germline V CDR1 and CDR2: MDHEN, SYDVKM. The CDR3 DNA reads TGTGCCAGCAGTCTTCTGCAACCCAGCGGGGGCAAGTTCTTC. Its translation: CASSLLQPSGGKFF.

About this clonotype: A much bigger clone sits one base away, suggesting this may be a read error. Given the absence of the conserved phenylalanine or tryptophan at the CDR3 end, a read error is likely. The chain is built from TRBV2 and TRBJ2-7, with 8 bases lining up with TRBD1. Germline trimming cut 6 bases from V and 7 bases from J; bases unmatched to any gene: 11. CDR1 and CDR2 from the germline V gene are SNHLY and FYNNEI. The CDR3 is 14 residues long. CDR3 residues: CASREYRGVREQYL. CDR3 sequence (DNA): TGTGCCAGCAGAGAATACAGGGGGGTTAGAGAGCAGTACCTC.

This clonotype was detected many times. V is TRBV28 and J is TRBJ2-7; 13 bases line up with TRBD2. Germline lookup yields CDR1 MDHEN and CDR2 SYDVKM. This CDR3 is built from 14 residues. J gave up 4 bases and V 6 bases, and 3 bases lay outside the gene matches. DNA for the CDR3: TGTGCCAGCAGCTCACTAGCGGGAGGGTACGAGCAGTACTTC. Translated: CASSSLAGGYEQYF.

This clonotype was counted a few times. The rearrangement uses TRBV5-8 and TRBJ2-7; 12 nucleotides agree with TRBD2. The V gene end was trimmed by 0 bases and the J gene end by 3 bases; junction bases not matched to a gene: 4. Germline loops: CDR1 SGHTS, CDR2 YDEGEE. The CDR3 loop spans 16 amino acids. DNA of the CDR3: TGTGCCAGCAGCTTGGCCGGGACTAGCGGGTTCTACGAGCAGTACTTC. Amino acid sequence: CASSLAGTSGFYEQYF.

This clonotype appeared a few times. The chain is built from TRBV19 and TRBJ1-2; weak D call: TRBD1 (5 bases). The V end lost 5 bases, the J end lost 1 base, and 11 bases lay between the germline ends. There are 14 residues in the CDR3. Looked up from germline, CDR1 is LNHDA and CDR2 is SQIVND (reference sequence). CDR3 sequence reads: CASSPTGLNYGYTF. CDR3 nucleotides: TGTGCCAGTAGTCCTACGGGACTTAACTATGGCTACACCTTC.

The chain joins TRBV9 to TRBJ1-3, with D tentatively TRBD1 (5 bases). V lost 3 bases, J lost 0 bases, and 10 bases lay in between. Germline V gene sequence: CDR1 SGDLS, CDR2 YYNGEE. The CDR3 has 15 amino acids. The DNA for the CDR3 is TGTGCCAGCAGCGGATGGGGCGCCTCTGGAAACACCATATATTTT. This encodes CASSGWGASGNTIYF.

This clonotype has at least ten counts. This chain connects TRBV6-2 or TRBV6-3 to TRBJ2-7, with D possibly TRBD2 on 6 matching bases. The CDR3 runs 15 residues. The V gene's germline CDR1 is MNHEY and CDR2 SVGEGT. The germline V and J ends were trimmed by 8 bases and 1 base, with 18 bases remaining between them. The CDR3 loop is CASGPVGGPSYEQYF. Here the CDR3 DNA reads TGTGCCAGCGGCCCAGTCGGAGGGCCGTCCTACGAGCAGTACTTC.

There are many counts of this clonotype. V usage is TRBV5-1 and J usage is TRBJ2-2, with D possibly TRBD2 on 6 matching bases. Germline assignment: CDR1 SGHRS and CDR2 YFSETQ. The V and J ends lost 7 bases and 0 bases respectively, with 22 bases between them. The CDR3 has 18 amino acids. The CDR3 DNA reads as TGCGCCAGCGCTCCGGGACTCCTGGGTCGCGCGAACACCGGGGAGCTGTTTTTT. Translation gives CASAPGLLGRANTGELFF. The full variable domain, in which reference TRBV5-1 and TRBJ2-2 provide the parts outside the CDR3, is KAGVTQTPRYLIKTRGQQVTLSCSPISGHRSVSWYQQTPGQGLQFLFEYFSETQRNKGNFPGRFSGRQFSNSRSEMNVSTLELGDSALYLCASAPGLLGRANTGELFFGEGSRLTVL.

At least ten counts were recorded for this clonotype. The V call is TRBV28, the J call TRBJ2-4, with TRBD1 matching over 9 bases. CDR3 length equals 13 residues. Losses at the gene ends were 6 bases for V and 5 bases for J; bases not matched to a gene: 2. In germline, CDR1 is MDHEN, CDR2 SYDVKM. CDR3 DNA: TGTGCCAGCAGGGGACAGGGCGAAAACATTCAGTACTTC. This encodes CASRGQGENIQYF.

This clonotype has at least ten counts. The chain has TRBV24-1 and TRBJ2-3, with 7 bases fitting TRBD1. The CDR3 has 14 amino acids. V shed 9 bases, J shed 0 bases, and the junction held 5 bases outside the gene matches. Germline CDR1 KGHDR, CDR2 SFDVKD. The CDR3 here is CATEGAGSTDTQYF. The DNA for the CDR3 is TGTGCCACCGAGGGGGCGGGCAGCACAGATACGCAGTATTTT.

This clonotype was seen repeatedly, ten times or more. The chain has TRBV20-1 and TRBJ2-5; D is unclear. The CDR3 extends over 12 amino acids. The V and J ends lost 2 bases and 4 bases respectively, with 8 bases between them. Germline V gives CDR1 DFQATT, CDR2 SNEGSKA (reference sequence). The CDR3 spells CSARSAGETQYF. CDR3 bases: TGCAGTGCTAGATCGGCAGGAGAGACCCAGTACTTC.

The rearrangement uses TRBV28 and TRBJ2-7, with 10 nucleotides matching TRBD2. Trimming at V came to 6 bases and at J to 2 bases, leaving 7 bases not matched to a gene. Germline-derived CDR1 and CDR2 are MDHEN and SYDVKM. This CDR3 region has 15 residues. CDR3 region: CASSLSLAGAYEQYF. The CDR3 DNA sequence: TGTGCCAGCAGCCTCTCTCTAGCGGGAGCCTACGAGCAGTACTTC.

The table lists this clonotype with a few counts. The rearrangement links TRBV6-1 to TRBJ2-7, with D unresolved. CDR1 is MNHNS, CDR2 SASEGT, per germline. V lost 5 bases and J lost 9, with 17 bases in between. The CDR3 covers 13 residues. The CDR3 reads CASSYQDPPGQYF. The CDR3, as DNA: TGTGCCAGCAGTTATCAGGACCCCCCAGGGCAGTACTTC.

This clonotype was detected only a few times. V and J are TRBV7-9 and TRBJ2-1; maybe TRBD2 (5 bases). The CDR3 consists of 17 residues. V was clipped by 1 base and J by 6 bases, with 19 bases between them. Germline V gene lookup returns CDR1 SEHNR and CDR2 FQNEAQ (reference sequence). The CDR3 reads CASSLESGGLIFNEQFF. The CDR3 DNA reads as TGTGCCAGCAGCTTAGAGTCTGGCGGGTTGATTTTCAATGAGCAGTTCTTC. The variable domain in full, completed from reference TRBV7-9 and TRBJ2-1, reads DTGVSQNPRHKITKRGQNVTFRCDPISEHNRLYWYRQTLGQGPEFLTYFQNEAQLEKSRLLSDRFSAERPKGSFSTLEIQRTEQGDSAMYLCASSLESGGLIFNEQFFGPGTRLTVL.

This clonotype was observed many times. V and J are TRBV6-1 and TRBJ1-6; 7 bases line up with TRBD1. The CDR3 is 15 amino acids. The V segment lost 8 bases and the J segment 7 bases; nucleotides outside the gene matches: 11. The V gene's germline CDR1 is MNHNS and CDR2 SASEGT. The CDR3 bases are TGTGCCAGCGGAACAGGGGTCGCGCGGAATTCACCCCTCCACTTT. It codes for CASGTGVARNSPLHF.

The sample holds many counts of this clonotype. The chain joins TRBV28 to TRBJ2-7, with TRBD2 matching over 7 bases. Germline CDR1 reads MDHEN; CDR2 reads SYDVKM. The V segment lost 0 bases and the J segment 4 bases; nucleotides outside the gene matches: 3. The CDR3 has 14 amino acids. DNA of the CDR3: TGTGCCAGCAGTTTATGGCGGGACTATTACGAGCAGTACTTC. Its protein product is CASSLWRDYYEQYF.

This clonotype has only a few counts. The V call is TRBV11-2, the J call TRBJ2-1, with unresolved D. From germline, CDR1 is SGHAT and CDR2 FQNNGV. Deletions cut 5 bases from V and 11 bases from J, with 22 bases between. This CDR3 comprises 15 residues. The CDR3 loop is CASSPYGSADPQQFF. CDR3 sequence (DNA): TGTGCCAGCAGCCCATACGGCTCGGCAGACCCACAGCAGTTCTTC.

In the case of this clonotype: The germline gene is not matched at one end of the junction; a read error may be the cause. The chain combines TRBV7-9 with TRBJ2-7, with 7 bases identical to TRBD1. Germline V gene sequence: CDR1 SEHNR, CDR2 FQNEAQ (reference sequence). The CDR3 totals 14 residues. The CDR3 nucleotides read TGTGCCAGCAGCTTGGCCAGGGGGTACTACGGGCAGTACTTC. Translating gives CASSLARGYYGQYF.

The chain uses TRBV6-1 and TRBJ2-5; 9 nucleotides line up with TRBD2. With V trimmed by 5 bases and J by 5 bases, 3 bases remained unmatched. CDR1 MNHNS and CDR2 SASEGT come from the germline V gene. There are 13 residues in the CDR3. The CDR3 coding sequence is TGTGCCAGCAGTAATAGCGGGAGTGAGACCCAGTACTTC. Translating gives CASSNSGSETQYF.

This clonotype was detected a few times. This chain connects TRBV28 to TRBJ2-3; 7 bases are a match to TRBD2. CDR1 and CDR2 (germline): MDHEN, SYDVKM. The CDR3 totals 16 residues. Trimming removed 2 bases from V and 4 bases from J; junction bases left unmatched: 9. The CDR3 region has the DNA TGTGCCAGCAGTTTACTGGCGGGAGAGAGATCAGATACGCAGTATTTT. Encoded protein: CASSLLAGERSDTQYF.

This clonotype showed up just a few times. This sequence joins TRBV10-3 and TRBJ1-1; D is perhaps TRBD1 (5 bases). The CDR3 is 14 residues long. Germline-derived CDR1 and CDR2 are ENHRY and SYGVKD. V lost 5 bases and J lost 0, with 10 bases in between. The CDR3 loop is CAISPGTVNTEAFF. The CDR3 nucleotides are TGTGCCATCAGTCCCGGGACGGTGAACACTGAAGCTTTCTTT.

This clonotype occurred a few times. The conserved phenylalanine or tryptophan normally closing the CDR3 is absent here, so this likely arose from a read error. The V call is TRBV19, the J call TRBJ1-1; D remains unclear. CDR1 is LNHDA, CDR2 SQIVND, per germline (reference sequence). The CDR3 spans 14 residues. With 3 bases removed from V and 0 bases from J, the gap between germline ends came to 8 bases. The CDR3 DNA is TGTGCCAGTAGTATCCGGGGAATGAACACTGAAGCTTTCCTT. Amino acid sequence: CASSIRGMNTEAFL.

This clonotype was counted many times. J is TRBJ1-5 and V is TRBV2; D ambiguous. Germline V gene lookup returns CDR1 SNHLY and CDR2 FYNNEI. The CDR3 spans 15 residues. V gave up 4 bases and J gave up 0 bases, with 10 bases separating them. The DNA for the CDR3 is TGTGCCAGCAGTGCGGAGGGAGGTAGCAATCAGCCCCAGCATTTT. This encodes CASSAEGGSNQPQHF. The full variable domain, with the rest looked up from reference TRBV2 and TRBJ1-5, is EPEVTQTPSHQVTQMGQEVILRCVPISNHLYFYWYRQILGQKVEFLVSFYNNEISEKSEIFDDQFSVERPDGSNFTLKIRSTKLEDSAMYFCASSAEGGSNQPQHFGDGTRLSIL.

The table lists this clonotype with a few counts. V gene TRBV27 combines with J gene TRBJ2-1; D may be TRBD2 (5 bases). Per germline, CDR1 MNHEY and CDR2 SMNVEV (reference sequence). Trimming stripped 0 bases from V and 12 bases from J, with 12 bases between. The CDR3 is 13 residues long. CDR3: CASSLSVAGSQFF. The CDR3 region has the DNA TGTGCCAGCAGTTTATCGGTTGCGGGCTCGCAGTTCTTC.